These T cell receptor beta chains were read from a single sample in a study of blood T cells in healthy people across ages. From the 5' RACE reads, TCRdb called clonotypes with MiXCR, one entry per CDR3 protein. The sample shows 800,000 or so distinct CDR3 sequences, around 25% of them seen only once. This same sample was also taken into another study, of T cells of mothers and their children.

The sample taken for sequencing was blood. All receptors derive from a boy aged 5-17 years in good health. CDR3s include the opening cysteine and the closing phenylalanine or tryptophan. A D gene is named only where the DNA matches it firmly. Clone size is not always given. Where it is, it says once, few, many or a class for expanded clones.

j_call v_call clone_size d_call cdr3_aa cdr3_nt
TRBJ2-7 TRBV6-5 few . CASRLGTGSYEQYF TGTGCCAGCAGACTCGGGACGGGATCCTACGAGCAGTACTTC
TRBJ2-2 TRBV5-5 . . CASSLGHVVTGELFF TGTGCCAGCAGCCTTGGACACGTAGTTACCGGGGAGCTGTTTTTT
TRBJ2-1 TRBV20-1 . TRBD2 CSAGTSGGGYNEQFF TGCAGTGCGGGGACTAGCGGGGGGGGGTACAATGAGCAGTTCTTC
TRBJ2-3 TRBV12-3/TRBV12-4 . . CASSPTASSTDTQYF TGTGCCAGCAGTCCGACAGCCTCCAGCACAGATACGCAGTATTTT
TRBJ1-2 TRBV20-1 few . CSARDDRLNYGYTF TGCAGTGCTAGAGACGACAGGTTGAACTATGGCTACACCTTC
TRBJ2-1 TRBV20-1 few . CSAPAAGRMNEQFF TGCAGTGCCCCCGCTGCAGGGAGAATGAATGAGCAGTTCTTC
TRBJ1-2 TRBV20-1 few . CSARRYQGMYTF TGCAGTGCTAGGAGGTATCAGGGCATGTACACCTTC
TRBJ2-7 TRBV7-9 few . CASSSSPGRTYEQYF TGTGCCAGCAGCTCCTCACCGGGACGGACATACGAGCAGTACTTC
TRBJ2-7 TRBV20-1 few . CSARDLAGLYEQYF TGCAGTGCTAGAGATCTGGCAGGGCTCTACGAGCAGTACTTC
TRBJ2-7 TRBV12-3/TRBV12-4 few TRBD2 CASSPGLAGSSYEQYF TGTGCCAGCAGTCCCGGACTAGCGGGAAGCTCCTACGAGCAGTACTTC
TRBJ2-7 TRBV7-6 few . CASSFSAYEQYF TGTGCCAGCAGCTTCTCAGCGTACGAGCAGTACTTC
TRBJ1-1 TRBV13 . . CASSPDIDTEAFF TGTGCCAGCAGCCCGGACATAGACACTGAAGCTTTCTTT
TRBJ2-7 TRBV29-1 . . CSVEADRNPYEQYF TGCAGCGTTGAAGCCGACAGGAATCCCTACGAGCAGTACTTC
TRBJ1-2 TRBV18 . . CASSPPFPIGGTYGYTF TGTGCCAGCTCACCACCGTTTCCGATAGGGGGAACCTATGGCTACACCTTC
TRBJ2-3 TRBV20-1 . TRBD2 CSARDYRGVVTDTQYF TGCAGTGCTAGAGACTACCGGGGGGTCGTCACAGATACGCAGTATTTT
TRBJ2-5 TRBV5-1 . TRBD2 CASSPGSYGGIQETQYF TGCGCCAGCAGCCCCGGATCCTACGGGGGGATACAAGAGACCCAGTACTTC
TRBJ2-1 TRBV27 . . CATTTGNNEQFF TGTGCCACCACCACAGGGAACAATGAGCAGTTCTTC
TRBJ1-1 TRBV6-2/TRBV6-3 . TRBD1 CASSDRGRDTEAFF TGTGCCAGCAGTGACAGGGGGCGCGACACTGAAGCTTTCTTT
TRBJ2-3 TRBV11-2 . . CASSLVAGRPTDTQYF TGTGCCAGCAGCTTAGTCGCGGGTAGACCCACAGATACGCAGTATTTT
TRBJ1-4 TRBV27 . TRBD1 CASSFGRGAANEKLFF TGTGCCAGCAGTTTCGGCAGGGGGGCTGCTAATGAAAAACTGTTTTTT
TRBJ1-5 TRBV4-3 few . CASSQEINYSNQPQHF TGCGCCAGCAGCCAAGAAATTAATTATAGCAATCAGCCCCAGCATTTT
TRBJ2-1 TRBV7-8 . . CASSLVRAALKFF TGTGCCAGCAGCTTAGTGCGGGCCGCCTTGAAGTTCTTC
TRBJ1-2 TRBV27 . . CASSLQGSPMRSGLYTF TGTGCCAGCAGTTTACAGGGGTCCCCTATGCGGAGTGGGTTGTACACCTTC
TRBJ2-7 TRBV6-5 . . CATGRTDSYEQYF TGTGCCACGGGACGGACAGACTCCTACGAGCAGTACTTC
TRBJ1-5 TRBV12-3/TRBV12-4 few . CASSTGFSNQPQHF TGTGCCAGCAGTACCGGGTTCAGCAATCAGCCCCAGCATTTT
TRBJ2-3 TRBV5-1 . TRBD1 CASSLEGATGTDTQYF TGCGCCAGCAGCTTGGAGGGGGCGACCGGGACAGATACGCAGTATTTT
TRBJ1-3 TRBV15 few . CATSTGATGNTIYF TGTGCCACCAGCACAGGGGCTACGGGAAACACCATATATTTT
TRBJ2-5 TRBV7-2 . . CASSPDLEETQYF TGTGCCAGCAGTCCGGACTTGGAAGAGACCCAGTACTTC
TRBJ2-1 TRBV20-1 . . CSAPRAVNEQFF TGCAGTGCCCCACGGGCGGTCAATGAGCAGTTCTTC
TRBJ2-7 TRBV10-3 . TRBD1 CAISGGQGYEQYF TGTGCCATCAGTGGGGGACAGGGCTACGAGCAGTACTTC
TRBJ2-7 TRBV7-9 . TRBD1 CASSPPDRASYEQYF TGTGCCAGCAGCCCCCCGGACAGGGCATCCTACGAGCAGTACTTC
TRBJ1-4 TRBV4-3 . . CASSQIRGLRGKLFF TGCGCCAGCAGCCAAATCAGGGGTTTGCGGGGAAAACTGTTTTTT
TRBJ2-2 TRBV7-8 . . CATATGRVGGELFF TGTGCCACCGCAACAGGGCGGGTAGGCGGGGAGCTGTTTTTT
TRBJ1-3 TRBV5-1 . . CASSFGTQDTIYF TGCGCCAGCAGCTTCGGGACGCAGGACACCATATATTTT
TRBJ1-1 TRBV7-2 . . CASSLSIDTEAFF TGTGCCAGCAGCTTAAGCATCGACACTGAAGCTTTCTTT
TRBJ2-1 TRBV27 few TRBD2 CASRSGRDRLTSGTYNEQFF TGTGCCAGCAGATCGGGCCGGGACAGGTTAACTAGCGGGACTTACAATGAGCAGTTCTTC
TRBJ1-4 TRBV4-3 few . CASSQDGAPTNEKLFF TGCGCCAGCAGCCAAGATGGGGCACCAACTAATGAAAAACTGTTTTTT
TRBJ1-3 TRBV9 . . CASSVDSPGISGNTIYF TGTGCCAGCAGCGTAGACTCTCCCGGGATCTCTGGAAACACCATATATTTT
TRBJ2-7 TRBV7-2 few . CASSSRGSGFYEQYF TGTGCCAGCAGCTCACGGGGTAGCGGTTTCTATGAGCAGTACTTC
TRBJ1-5 TRBV12-3/TRBV12-4 few TRBD1 CASSPPGQHQPQHF TGTGCCAGCAGTCCTCCGGGACAGCATCAGCCCCAGCATTTT
TRBJ2-1 TRBV6-2/TRBV6-3 few TRBD2 CASSRPSGGIYNEQFF TGTGCCAGCAGTCGACCTAGCGGGGGGATTTACAATGAGCAGTTCTTC